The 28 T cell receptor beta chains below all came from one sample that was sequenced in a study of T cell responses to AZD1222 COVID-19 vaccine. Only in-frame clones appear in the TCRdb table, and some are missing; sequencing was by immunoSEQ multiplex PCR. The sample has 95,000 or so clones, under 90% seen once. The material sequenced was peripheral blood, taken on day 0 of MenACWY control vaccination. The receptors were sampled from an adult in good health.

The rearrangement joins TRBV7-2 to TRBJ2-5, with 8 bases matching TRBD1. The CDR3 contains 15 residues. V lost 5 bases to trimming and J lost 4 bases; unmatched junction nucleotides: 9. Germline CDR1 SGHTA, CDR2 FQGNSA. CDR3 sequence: CASSQGIQGGETQYF. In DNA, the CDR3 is TGTGCCAGCAGCCAAGGGATACAGGGGGGAGAGACCCAGTACTTC.

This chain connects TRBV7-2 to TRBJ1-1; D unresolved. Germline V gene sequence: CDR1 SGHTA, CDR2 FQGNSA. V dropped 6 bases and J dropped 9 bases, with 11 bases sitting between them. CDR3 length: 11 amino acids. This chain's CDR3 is CASSLDRKAFF. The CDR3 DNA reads TGTGCCAGCAGTTTGGACCGAAAAGCTTTCTTT.

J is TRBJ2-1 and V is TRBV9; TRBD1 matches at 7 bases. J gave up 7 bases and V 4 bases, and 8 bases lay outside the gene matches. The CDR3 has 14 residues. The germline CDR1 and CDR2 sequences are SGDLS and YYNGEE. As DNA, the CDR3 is TGTGCCAGCAGCTCCCGGACAGGATGGAATGAGCAGTTCTTC. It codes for CASSSRTGWNEQFF.

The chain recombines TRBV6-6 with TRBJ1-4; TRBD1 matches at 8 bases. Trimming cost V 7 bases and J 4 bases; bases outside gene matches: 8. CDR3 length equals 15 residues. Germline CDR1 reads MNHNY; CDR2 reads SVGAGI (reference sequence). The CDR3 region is CASNPGTGYNEKLFF. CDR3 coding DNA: TGTGCCAGCAACCCCGGGACAGGCTATAATGAAAAACTGTTTTTT.

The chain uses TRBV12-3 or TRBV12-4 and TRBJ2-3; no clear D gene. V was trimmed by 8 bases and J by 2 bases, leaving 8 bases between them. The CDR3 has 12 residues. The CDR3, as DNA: TGTGCCAGCGGGGTGATCACAGATACGCAGTATTTT. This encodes CASGVITDTQYF.

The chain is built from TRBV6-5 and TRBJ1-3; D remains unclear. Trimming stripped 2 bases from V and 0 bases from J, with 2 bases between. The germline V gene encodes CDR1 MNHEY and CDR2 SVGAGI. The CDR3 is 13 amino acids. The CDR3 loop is CASSYSSGNTIYF. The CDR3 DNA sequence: TGTGCCAGCAGTTACAGCTCTGGAAACACCATATATTTT.

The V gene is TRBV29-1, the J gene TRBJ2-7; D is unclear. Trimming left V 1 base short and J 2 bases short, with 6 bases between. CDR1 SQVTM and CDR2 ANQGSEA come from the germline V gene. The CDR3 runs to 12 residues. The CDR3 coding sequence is TGCAGCGTTGAAGGACGGCCCTACGAGCAGTACTTC. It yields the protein CSVEGRPYEQYF.

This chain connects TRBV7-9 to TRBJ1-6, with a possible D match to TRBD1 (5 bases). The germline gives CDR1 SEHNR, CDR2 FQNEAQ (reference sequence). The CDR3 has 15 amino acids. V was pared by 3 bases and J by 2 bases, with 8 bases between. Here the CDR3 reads CASSFGGAYNSPLHF. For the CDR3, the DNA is TGTGCCAGCAGCTTCGGGGGAGCCTATAATTCACCCCTCCACTTT.

Here the CDR3 DNA reads TGTGCCAGCAGCTTGGGGACATCAGGGAATATCGCAACTAATGAAAAACTGTTTTTT. This encodes CASSLGTSGNIATNEKLFF. This chain connects TRBV7-9 to TRBJ1-4, with D possibly TRBD1 on 6 matching bases. CDR3 length: 19 residues. Germline-derived CDR1 and CDR2 are SEHNR and FQNEAQ (reference sequence). V was pared by 3 bases and J by 0 bases, with 20 bases between. The full variable domain, with the rest looked up from reference TRBV7-9 and TRBJ1-4, is DTGVSQNPRHKITKRGQNVTFRCDPISEHNRLYWYRQTLGQGPEFLTYFQNEAQLEKSRLLSDRFSAERPKGSFSTLEIQRTEQGDSAMYLCASSLGTSGNIATNEKLFFGSGTQLSVL.

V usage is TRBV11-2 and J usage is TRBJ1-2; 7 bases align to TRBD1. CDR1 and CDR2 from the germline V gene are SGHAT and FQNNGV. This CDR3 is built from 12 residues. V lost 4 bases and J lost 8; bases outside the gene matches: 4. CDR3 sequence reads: CASSSGGPGYTF. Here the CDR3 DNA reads TGTGCCAGCAGCTCAGGGGGTCCAGGCTACACCTTC.

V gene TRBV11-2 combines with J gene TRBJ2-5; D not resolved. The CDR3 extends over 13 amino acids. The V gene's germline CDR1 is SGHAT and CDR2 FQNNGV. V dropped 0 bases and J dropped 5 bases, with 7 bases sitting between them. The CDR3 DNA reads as TGTGCCAGCAGCTTAGAAGGGTCGGAGACCCAGTACTTC. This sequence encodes CASSLEGSETQYF.

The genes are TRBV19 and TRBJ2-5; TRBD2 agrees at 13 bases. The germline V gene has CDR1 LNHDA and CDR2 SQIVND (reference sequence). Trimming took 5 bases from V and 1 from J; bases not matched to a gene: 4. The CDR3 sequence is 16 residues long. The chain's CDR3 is CASSLWTSGGQETQYF. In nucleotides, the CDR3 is TGTGCCAGTAGTCTGTGGACTAGCGGGGGCCAAGAGACCCAGTACTTC.

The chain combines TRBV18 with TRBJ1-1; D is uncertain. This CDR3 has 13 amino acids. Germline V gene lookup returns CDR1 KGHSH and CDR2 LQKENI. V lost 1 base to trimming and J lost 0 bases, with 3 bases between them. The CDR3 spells CASSPRVNTEAFF. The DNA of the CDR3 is TGTGCCAGCTCACCACGGGTGAACACTGAAGCTTTCTTT. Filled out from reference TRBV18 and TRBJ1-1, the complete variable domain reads NAGVMQNPRHLVRRRGQEARLRCSPMKGHSHVYWYRQLPEEGLKFMVYLQKENIIDESGMPKERFSAEFPKEGPSILRIQQVVRGDSAAYFCASSPRVNTEAFFGQGTRLTVV.

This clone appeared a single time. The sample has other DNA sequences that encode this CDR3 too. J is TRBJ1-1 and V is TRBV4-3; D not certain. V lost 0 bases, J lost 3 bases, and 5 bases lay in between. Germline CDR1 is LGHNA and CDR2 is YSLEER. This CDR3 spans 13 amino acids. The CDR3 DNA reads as TGCGCCAGCAGCCAAGATCGCGACACTGAAGCTTTCTTT. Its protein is CASSQDRDTEAFF.

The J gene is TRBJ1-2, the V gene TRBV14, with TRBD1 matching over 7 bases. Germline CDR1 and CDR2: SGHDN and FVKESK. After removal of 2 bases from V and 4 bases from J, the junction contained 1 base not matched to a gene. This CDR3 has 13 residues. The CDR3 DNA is TGTGCCAGCAGCCAAAACAGGGGCTATGGCTACACCTTC. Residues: CASSQNRGYGYTF.

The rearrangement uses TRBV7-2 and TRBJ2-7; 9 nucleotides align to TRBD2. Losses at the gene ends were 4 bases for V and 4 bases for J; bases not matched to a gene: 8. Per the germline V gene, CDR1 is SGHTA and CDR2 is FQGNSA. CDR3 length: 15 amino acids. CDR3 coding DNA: TGTGCCAGCAGCTCAAGGACTAGCGCTGGATACGAGCAGTACTTC. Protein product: CASSSRTSAGYEQYF.

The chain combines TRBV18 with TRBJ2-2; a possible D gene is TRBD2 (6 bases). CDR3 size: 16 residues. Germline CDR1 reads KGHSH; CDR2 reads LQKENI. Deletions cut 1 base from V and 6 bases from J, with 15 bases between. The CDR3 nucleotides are TGTGCCAGCTCACCACAGGGACTCGCCAAGGCCGGGGAGCTGTTTTTT. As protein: CASSPQGLAKAGELFF.

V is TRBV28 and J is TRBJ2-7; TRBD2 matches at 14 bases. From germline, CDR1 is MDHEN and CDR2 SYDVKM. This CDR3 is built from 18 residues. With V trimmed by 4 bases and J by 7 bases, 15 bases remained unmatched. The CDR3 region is CASSSFIGLAGGPGEQYF. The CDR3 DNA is TGTGCCAGCAGTTCATTCATAGGACTAGCGGGGGGACCCGGGGAGCAGTACTTC.

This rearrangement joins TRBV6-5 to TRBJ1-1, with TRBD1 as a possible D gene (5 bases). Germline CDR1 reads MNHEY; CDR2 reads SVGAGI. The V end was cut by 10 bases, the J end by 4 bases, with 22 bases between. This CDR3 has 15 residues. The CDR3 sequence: CATLPDQWGGTEAFF. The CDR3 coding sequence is TGTGCCACCCTACCCGACCAGTGGGGGGGCACTGAAGCTTTCTTT.

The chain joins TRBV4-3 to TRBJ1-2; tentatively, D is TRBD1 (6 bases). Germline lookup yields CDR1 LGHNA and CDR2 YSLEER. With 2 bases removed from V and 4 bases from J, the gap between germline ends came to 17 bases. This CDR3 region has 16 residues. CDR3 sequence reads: CASSQTTGIRGYGYTF. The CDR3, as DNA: TGCGCCAGCAGCCAAACAACAGGGATCAGAGGCTATGGCTACACCTTC.

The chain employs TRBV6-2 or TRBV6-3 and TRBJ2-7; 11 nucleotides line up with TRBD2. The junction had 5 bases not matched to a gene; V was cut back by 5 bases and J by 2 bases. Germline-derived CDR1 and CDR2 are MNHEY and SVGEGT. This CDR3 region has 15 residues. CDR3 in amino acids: CASSRGLADTYEQYF. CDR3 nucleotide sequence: TGTGCCAGCAGTCGGGGACTAGCGGATACCTACGAGCAGTACTTC.

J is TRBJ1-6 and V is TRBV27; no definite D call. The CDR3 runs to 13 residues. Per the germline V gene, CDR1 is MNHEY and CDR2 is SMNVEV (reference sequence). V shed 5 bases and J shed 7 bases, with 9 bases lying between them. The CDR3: CASSPLTNSPLHF. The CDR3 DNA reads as TGTGCCAGCAGTCCTCTGACCAATTCACCCCTCCACTTT.

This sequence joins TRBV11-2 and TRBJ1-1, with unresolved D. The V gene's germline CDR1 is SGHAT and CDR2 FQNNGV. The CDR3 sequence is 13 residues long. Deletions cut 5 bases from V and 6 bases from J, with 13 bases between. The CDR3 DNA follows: TGTGCCAGCAGCCCCGCGGGCTACCCTGAAGCTTTCTTT. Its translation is CASSPAGYPEAFF.

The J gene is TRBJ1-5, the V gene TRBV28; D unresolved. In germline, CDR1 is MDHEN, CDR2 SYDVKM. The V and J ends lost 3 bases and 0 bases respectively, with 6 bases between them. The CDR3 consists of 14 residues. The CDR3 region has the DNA TGTGCCAGCAGTTTCGGTTATAGCAATCAGCCCCAGCATTTT. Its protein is CASSFGYSNQPQHF.

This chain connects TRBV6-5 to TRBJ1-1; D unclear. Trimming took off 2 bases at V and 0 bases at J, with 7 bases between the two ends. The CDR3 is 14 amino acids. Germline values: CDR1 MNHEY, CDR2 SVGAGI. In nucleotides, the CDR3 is TGTGCCAGCAGTTACGGGGTTCTGAACACTGAAGCTTTCTTT. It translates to CASSYGVLNTEAFF.

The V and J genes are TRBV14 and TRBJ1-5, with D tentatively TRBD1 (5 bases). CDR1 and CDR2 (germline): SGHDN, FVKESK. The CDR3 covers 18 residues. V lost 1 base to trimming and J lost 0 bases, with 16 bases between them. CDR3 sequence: CASSQGRKQVNSNQPQHF. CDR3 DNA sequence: TGTGCCAGCAGCCAAGGCCGGAAACAGGTCAATAGCAATCAGCCCCAGCATTTT.

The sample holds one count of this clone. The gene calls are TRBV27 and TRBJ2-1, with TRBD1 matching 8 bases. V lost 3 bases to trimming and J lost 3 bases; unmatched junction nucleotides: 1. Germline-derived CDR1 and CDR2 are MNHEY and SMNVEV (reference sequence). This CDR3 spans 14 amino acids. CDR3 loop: CASSLTGVYNEQFF. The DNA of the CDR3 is TGTGCCAGCAGTTTGACAGGGGTCTACAATGAGCAGTTCTTC.

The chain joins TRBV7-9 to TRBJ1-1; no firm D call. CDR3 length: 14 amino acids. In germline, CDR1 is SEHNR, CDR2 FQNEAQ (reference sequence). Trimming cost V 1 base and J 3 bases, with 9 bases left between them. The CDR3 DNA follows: TGTGCCAGCAGCTTAGTGGGGATCTACACTGAAGCTTTCTTT. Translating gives CASSLVGIYTEAFF.